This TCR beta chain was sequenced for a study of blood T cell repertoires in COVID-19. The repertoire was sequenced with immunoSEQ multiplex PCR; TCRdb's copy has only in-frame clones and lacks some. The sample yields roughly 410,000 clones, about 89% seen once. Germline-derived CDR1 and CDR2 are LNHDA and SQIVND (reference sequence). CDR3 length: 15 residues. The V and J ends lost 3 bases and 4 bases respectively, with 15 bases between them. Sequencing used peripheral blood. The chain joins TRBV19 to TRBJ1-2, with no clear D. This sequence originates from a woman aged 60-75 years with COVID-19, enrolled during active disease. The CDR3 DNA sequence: TGTGCCAGTAGTATGGTTAGTGAGGCGGCCTATGGCTACACCTTC. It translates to CASSMVSEAAYGYTF.